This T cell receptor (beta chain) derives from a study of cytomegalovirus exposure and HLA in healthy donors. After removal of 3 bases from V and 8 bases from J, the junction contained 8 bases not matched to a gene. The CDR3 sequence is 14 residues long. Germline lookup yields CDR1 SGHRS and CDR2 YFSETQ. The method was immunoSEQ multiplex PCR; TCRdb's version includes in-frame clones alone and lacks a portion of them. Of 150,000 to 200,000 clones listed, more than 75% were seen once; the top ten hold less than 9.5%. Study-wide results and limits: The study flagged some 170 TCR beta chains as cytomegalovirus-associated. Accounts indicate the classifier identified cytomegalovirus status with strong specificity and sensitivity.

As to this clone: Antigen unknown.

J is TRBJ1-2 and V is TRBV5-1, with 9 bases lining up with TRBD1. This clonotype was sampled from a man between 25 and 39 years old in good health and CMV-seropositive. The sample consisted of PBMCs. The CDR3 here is CASSSEQGAEGYTF. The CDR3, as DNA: TGCGCCAGCAGCTCGGAACAGGGGGCGGAAGGCTACACCTTC.